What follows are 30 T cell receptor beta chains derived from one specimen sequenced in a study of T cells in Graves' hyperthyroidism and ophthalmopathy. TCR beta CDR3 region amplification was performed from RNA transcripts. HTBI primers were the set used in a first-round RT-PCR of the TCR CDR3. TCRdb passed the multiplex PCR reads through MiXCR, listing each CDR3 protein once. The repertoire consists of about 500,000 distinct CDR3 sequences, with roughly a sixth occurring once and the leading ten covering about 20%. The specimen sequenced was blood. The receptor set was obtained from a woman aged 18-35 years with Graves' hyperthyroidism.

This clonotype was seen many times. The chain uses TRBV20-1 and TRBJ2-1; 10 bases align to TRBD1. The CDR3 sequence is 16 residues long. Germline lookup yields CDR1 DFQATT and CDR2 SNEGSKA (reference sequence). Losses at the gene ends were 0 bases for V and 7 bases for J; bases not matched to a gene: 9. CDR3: CSARDTDRGRLNEQFF. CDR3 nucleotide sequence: TGCAGTGCTAGAGACACCGACAGGGGGCGCTTGAATGAGCAGTTCTTC.

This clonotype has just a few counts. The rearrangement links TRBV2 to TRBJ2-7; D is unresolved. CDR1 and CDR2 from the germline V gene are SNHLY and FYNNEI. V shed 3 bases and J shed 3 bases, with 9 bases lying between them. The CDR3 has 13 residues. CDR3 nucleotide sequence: TGTGCCAGCAGTGACGTTACATTCTACGAGCAGTACTTC. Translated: CASSDVTFYEQYF.

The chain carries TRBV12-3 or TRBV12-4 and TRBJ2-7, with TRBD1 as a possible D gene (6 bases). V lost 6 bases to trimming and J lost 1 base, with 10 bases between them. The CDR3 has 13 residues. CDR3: CASRPGTSYEQYF. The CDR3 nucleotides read TGTGCCAGCAGGCCCGGGACATCCTACGAGCAGTACTTC.

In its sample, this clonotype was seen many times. The CDR3 loop reads CASSAGQGVSNQPQHF. CDR3 nucleotide sequence: TGTGCCAGCAGTGCGGGACAGGGGGTAAGCAATCAGCCCCAGCATTTT. The rearrangement links TRBV6-1 to TRBJ1-5; 11 bases are a match to TRBD1. This CDR3 spans 16 amino acids. The germline CDR1 and CDR2 sequences are MNHNS and SASEGT. Trimming at V came to 4 bases and at J to 1 base, leaving 3 bases not matched to a gene.

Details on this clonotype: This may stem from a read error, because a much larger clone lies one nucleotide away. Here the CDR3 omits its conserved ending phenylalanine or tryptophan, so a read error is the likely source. CDR3 loop: CASSPRDNDQETQYS. The CDR3, as DNA: TGTGCCAGCAGTCCCCGGGACAACGACCAAGAGACCCAGTACTCC. This chain uses TRBV6-1 with TRBJ2-5; possibly TRBD1 for D (6 bases). The germline gives CDR1 MNHNS, CDR2 SASEGT. The CDR3 loop spans 15 amino acids. Trimming removed 5 bases from V and 0 bases from J, with 13 bases in between.

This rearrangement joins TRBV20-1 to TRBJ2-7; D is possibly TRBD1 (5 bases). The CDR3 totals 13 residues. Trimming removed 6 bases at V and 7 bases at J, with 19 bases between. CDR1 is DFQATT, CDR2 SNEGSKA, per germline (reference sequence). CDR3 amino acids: CSARPPRGQEQYF. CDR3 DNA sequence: TGCAGTGCCCGACCCCCCCGCGGACAAGAGCAGTACTTC.

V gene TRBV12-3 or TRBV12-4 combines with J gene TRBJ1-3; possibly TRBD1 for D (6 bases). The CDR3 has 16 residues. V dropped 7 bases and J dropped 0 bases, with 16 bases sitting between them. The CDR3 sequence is CASNLIGQFSGNTIYF. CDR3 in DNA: TGTGCCAGCAACCTAATAGGACAGTTCTCTGGAAACACCATATATTTT.

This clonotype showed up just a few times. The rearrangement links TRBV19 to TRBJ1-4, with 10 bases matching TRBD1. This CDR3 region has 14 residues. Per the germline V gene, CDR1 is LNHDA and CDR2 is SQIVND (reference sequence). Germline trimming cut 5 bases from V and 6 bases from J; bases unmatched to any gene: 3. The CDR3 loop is CASSQTGGHEKLFF. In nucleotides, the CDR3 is TGTGCCAGTAGTCAGACAGGGGGCCATGAAAAACTGTTTTTT.

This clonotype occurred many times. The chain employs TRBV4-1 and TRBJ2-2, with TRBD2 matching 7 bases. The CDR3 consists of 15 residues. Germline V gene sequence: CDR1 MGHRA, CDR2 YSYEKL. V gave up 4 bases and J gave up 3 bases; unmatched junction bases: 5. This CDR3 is CASSPRLADTGELFF. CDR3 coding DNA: TGCGCCAGCAGCCCGCGACTAGCTGACACCGGGGAGCTGTTTTTT.

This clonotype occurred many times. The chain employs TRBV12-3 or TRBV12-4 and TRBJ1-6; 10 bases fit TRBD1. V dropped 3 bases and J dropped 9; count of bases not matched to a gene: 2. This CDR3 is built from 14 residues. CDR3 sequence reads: CASSFGTGVSPLHF. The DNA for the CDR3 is TGTGCCAGCAGTTTCGGGACAGGGGTTTCACCCCTCCACTTT.

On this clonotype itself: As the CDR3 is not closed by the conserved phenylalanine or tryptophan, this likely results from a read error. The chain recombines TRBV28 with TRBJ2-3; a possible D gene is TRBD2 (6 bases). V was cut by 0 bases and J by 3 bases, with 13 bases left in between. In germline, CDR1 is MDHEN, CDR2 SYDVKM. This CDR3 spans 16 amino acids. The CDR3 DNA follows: TGTGCCAGCAGTTTATGGGGGGGTCCGGGTACAGATACGCAGTATTCT. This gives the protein CASSLWGGPGTDTQYS.

CDR3 DNA sequence: TGCGCCAGCAGCTTTCGTAGGGGATATGACACTGAAGCTTTCTTT. Translating it yields CASSFRRGYDTEAFF. J is TRBJ1-1 and V is TRBV5-1, with TRBD1 as a possible D gene (5 bases). The V and J ends lost 2 bases and 3 bases respectively, with 14 bases between them. The CDR3 extends over 15 amino acids. Germline V CDR1 and CDR2: SGHRS, YFSETQ.

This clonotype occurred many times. Here the CDR3 DNA reads TGTGCCAGCATGAGAGCCAAAAACATTCAGTACTTC. It yields the protein CASMRAKNIQYF. The chain couples TRBV2 to TRBJ2-4; no clear D gene. V gave up 7 bases and J gave up 0 bases, with 4 bases separating them. CDR1 and CDR2 from the germline V gene are SNHLY and FYNNEI. The CDR3 length is 12 residues.

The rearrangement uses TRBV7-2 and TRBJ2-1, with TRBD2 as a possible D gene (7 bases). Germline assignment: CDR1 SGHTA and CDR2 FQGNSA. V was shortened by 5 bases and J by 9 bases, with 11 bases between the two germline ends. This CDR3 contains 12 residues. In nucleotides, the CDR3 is TGTGCCAGCAGCGGGGGGGGCGGTGAGCAGTTCTTC. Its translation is CASSGGGGEQFF.

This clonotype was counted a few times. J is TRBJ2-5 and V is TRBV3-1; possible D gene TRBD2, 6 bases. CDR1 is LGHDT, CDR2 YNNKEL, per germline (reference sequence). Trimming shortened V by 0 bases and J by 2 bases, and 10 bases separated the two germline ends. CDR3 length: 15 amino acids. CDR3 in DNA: TGTGCCAGCAGCCAAGATGGGCTAGCGCAAGAGACCCAGTACTTC. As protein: CASSQDGLAQETQYF.

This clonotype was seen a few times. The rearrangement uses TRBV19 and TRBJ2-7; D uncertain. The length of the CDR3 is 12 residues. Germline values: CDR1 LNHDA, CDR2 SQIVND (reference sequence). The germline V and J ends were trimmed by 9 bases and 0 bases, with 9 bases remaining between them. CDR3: CASTDGSYEQYF. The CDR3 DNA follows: TGTGCCAGCACCGACGGCTCCTACGAGCAGTACTTC. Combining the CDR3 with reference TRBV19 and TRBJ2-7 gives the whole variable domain DGGITQSPKYLFRKEGQNVTLSCEQNLNHDAMYWYRQDPGQGLRLIYYSQIVNDFQKGDIAEGYSVSREKKESFPLTVTSAQKNPTAFYLCASTDGSYEQYFGPGTRLTVT.

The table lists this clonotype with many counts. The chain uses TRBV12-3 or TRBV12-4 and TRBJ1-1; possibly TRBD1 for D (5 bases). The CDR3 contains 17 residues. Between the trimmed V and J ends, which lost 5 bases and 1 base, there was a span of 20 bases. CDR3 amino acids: CASSQTSSRVENTEAFF. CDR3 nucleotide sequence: TGTGCCAGCAGTCAGACCTCCTCCAGGGTGGAGAACACTGAAGCTTTCTTT.

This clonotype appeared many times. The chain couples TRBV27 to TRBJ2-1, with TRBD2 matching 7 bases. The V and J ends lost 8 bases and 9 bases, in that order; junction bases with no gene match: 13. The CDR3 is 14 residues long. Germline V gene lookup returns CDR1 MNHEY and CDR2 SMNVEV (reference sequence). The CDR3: CASRSSGHFTEQFF. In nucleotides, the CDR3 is TGTGCCAGCCGTTCTAGCGGCCATTTCACTGAGCAGTTCTTC.

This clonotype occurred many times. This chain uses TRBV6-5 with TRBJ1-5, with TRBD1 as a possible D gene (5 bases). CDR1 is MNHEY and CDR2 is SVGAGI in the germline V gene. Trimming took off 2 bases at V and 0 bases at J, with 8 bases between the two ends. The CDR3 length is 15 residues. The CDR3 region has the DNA TGTGCCAGCAGTTACGTGGGGCATAGCAATCAGCCCCAGCATTTT. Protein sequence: CASSYVGHSNQPQHF.

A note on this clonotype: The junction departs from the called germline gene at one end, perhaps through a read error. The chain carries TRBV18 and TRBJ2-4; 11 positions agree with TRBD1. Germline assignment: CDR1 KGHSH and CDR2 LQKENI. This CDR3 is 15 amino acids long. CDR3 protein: CTSSPLGTGGNIQYF. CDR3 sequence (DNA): TGTACCAGCTCACCCCTTGGGACAGGGGGGAACATTCAGTACTTC.

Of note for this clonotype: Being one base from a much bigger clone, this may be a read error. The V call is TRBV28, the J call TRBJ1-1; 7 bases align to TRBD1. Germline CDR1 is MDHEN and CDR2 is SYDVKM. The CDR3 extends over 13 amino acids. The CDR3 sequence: CASSLAGTAEALF. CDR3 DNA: TGTGCCAGCAGTTTAGCCGGGACAGCTGAAGCTCTCTTT. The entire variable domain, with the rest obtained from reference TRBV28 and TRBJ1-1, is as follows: DVKVTQSSRYLVKRTGEKVFLECVQDMDHENMFWYRQDPGLGLRLIYFSYDVKMKEKGDIPEGYSVSREKKERFSLILESASTNQTSMYLCASSLAGTAEALFGQGTRLTVV.

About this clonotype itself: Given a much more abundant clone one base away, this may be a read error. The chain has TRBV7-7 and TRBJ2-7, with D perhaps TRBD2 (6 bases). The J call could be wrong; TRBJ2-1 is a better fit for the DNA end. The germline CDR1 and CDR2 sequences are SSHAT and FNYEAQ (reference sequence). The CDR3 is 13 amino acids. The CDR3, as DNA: TGTGCTAGCAGCTTAGCGGAGGGCTACGAGCAGTTCTTC. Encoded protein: CASSLAEGYEQFF.

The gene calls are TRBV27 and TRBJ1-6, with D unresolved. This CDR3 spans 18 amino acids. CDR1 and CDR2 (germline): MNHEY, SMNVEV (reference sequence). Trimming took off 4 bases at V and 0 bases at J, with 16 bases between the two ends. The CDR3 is CASSSTDTVSSYNSPLHF. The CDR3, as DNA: TGTGCCAGCAGTTCCACCGACACTGTGAGCTCCTATAATTCACCCCTCCACTTT.

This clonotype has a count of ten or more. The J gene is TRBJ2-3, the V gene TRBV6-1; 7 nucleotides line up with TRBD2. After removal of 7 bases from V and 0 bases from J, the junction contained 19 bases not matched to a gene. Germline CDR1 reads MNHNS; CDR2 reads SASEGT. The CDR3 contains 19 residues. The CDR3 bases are TGTGCCAGCACATACTCTGCGGTGGCTAGCGGAACTAGCACAGATACGCAGTATTTT. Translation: CASTYSAVASGTSTDTQYF.

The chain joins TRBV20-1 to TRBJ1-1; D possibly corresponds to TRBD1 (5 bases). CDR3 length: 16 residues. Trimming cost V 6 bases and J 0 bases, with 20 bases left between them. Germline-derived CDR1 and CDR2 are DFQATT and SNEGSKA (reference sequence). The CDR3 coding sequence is TGCAGTGCCGCAAACGGCAGGGCCTTTTTGAACACTGAAGCTTTCTTT. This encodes CSAANGRAFLNTEAFF.

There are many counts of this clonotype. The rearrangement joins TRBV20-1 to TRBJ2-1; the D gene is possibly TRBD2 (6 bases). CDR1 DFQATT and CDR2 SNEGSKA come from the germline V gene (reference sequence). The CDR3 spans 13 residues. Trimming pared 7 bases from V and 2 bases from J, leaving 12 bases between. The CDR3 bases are TGCAGTGGCGGGACGCCCACCTACAATGAGCAGTTCTTC. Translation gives CSGGTPTYNEQFF.

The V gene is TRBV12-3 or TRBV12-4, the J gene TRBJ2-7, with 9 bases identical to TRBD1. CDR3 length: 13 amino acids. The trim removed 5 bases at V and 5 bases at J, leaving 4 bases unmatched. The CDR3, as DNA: TGTGCCAGCAGTAGGACAGGGGTCAACGAGCAGTACTTC. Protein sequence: CASSRTGVNEQYF.

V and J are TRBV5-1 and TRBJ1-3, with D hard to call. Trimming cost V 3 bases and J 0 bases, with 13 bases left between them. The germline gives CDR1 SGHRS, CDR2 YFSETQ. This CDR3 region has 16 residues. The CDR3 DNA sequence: TGCGCCAGCAGCTATACCTCGAGGGACTCTGGAAACACCATATATTTT. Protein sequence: CASSYTSRDSGNTIYF.

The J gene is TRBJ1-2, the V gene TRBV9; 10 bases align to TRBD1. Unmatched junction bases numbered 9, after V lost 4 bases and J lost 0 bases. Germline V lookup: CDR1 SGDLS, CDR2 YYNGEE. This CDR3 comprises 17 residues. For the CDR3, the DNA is TGTGCCAGCAGCCCCGGGACAGGGGATGCGGCTAACTATGGCTACACCTTC. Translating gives CASSPGTGDAANYGYTF.

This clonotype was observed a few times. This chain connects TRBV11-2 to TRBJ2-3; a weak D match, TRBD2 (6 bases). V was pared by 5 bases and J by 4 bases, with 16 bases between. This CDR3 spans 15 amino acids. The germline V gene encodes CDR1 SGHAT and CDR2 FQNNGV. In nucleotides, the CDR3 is TGTGCCAGCAGCCTGGGACTGCAGAGCGCAGATACGCAGTATTTT. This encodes CASSLGLQSADTQYF.